This T cell receptor (beta chain) was sequenced during a study of T-cell memory formation after mild COVID-19. On the study more broadly: TCR clusters largely stayed donor specific.

Whole-study results and caveats: Nothing confirmed that second-wave clones peaking on day 37 were specific for SARS-CoV-2.

In regard to this clonotype: The antigen is undetermined.

The CDR3 covers 15 residues. Trimming pared 4 bases from V and 5 bases from J, leaving 17 bases between. Germline CDR1 and CDR2: SQVTM and ANQGSEA. MiXCR, run by TCRdb on the 5' RACE reads, gives a single entry per CDR3 protein. The sample consists of about 400,000 distinct CDR3 sequences, 20% to 30% of them appearing once. The source material was PBMCs or a T cell subset sorted from them (not recorded which). The chain joins TRBV29-1 to TRBJ1-4, with a weak D call TRBD1 (5 bases). The source is an adult woman who had mild COVID-19 (a few samples of this study predate the infection). Cell type and time point are not known. The CDR3 is CSVASGGVSNEKLFF. The CDR3 DNA reads TGCAGCGTTGCGAGCGGAGGGGTATCAAATGAAAAACTGTTTTTT.